A selection of T cell receptor beta chains follows, all from one sample in a study of T cells in Graves' hyperthyroidism and ophthalmopathy. TCRdb re-derived calls from the multiplex PCR reads in MiXCR, one entry per CDR3 protein. In the table there are around 260,000 distinct CDR3 sequences, 25% to 30% of which are singletons. The sample consisted of blood. Receptor source: a man aged 40-49 years with Graves' hyperthyroidism that later progressed to Graves' ophthalmopathy. Each CDR3 is given with its conserved first and last residue. The D gene is left open where the match is weak. The size of a clone is reported for some rows only, either as once, few or many, or as a class for expanded clones.

j_call clone_size v_call d_call cdr3_nt cdr3_aa
TRBJ2-7 many TRBV5-1 NA TGCGCCAGCAGCCTCGGAGGGACTGGCACCTACGAGCAGTACTTC CASSLGGTGTYEQYF
TRBJ2-5 many TRBV12-3/TRBV12-4 TRBD2 TGTGCCAGCAGTCCCCGTTGGGGGGGAGAGACCCAGTACTTC CASSPRWGGETQYF
TRBJ2-5 few TRBV6-5 NA TGTGCCAGCAGTTACCCCTCTGGACCGGGCGAGACCCAGTACTTC CASSYPSGPGETQYF
TRBJ2-5 many TRBV29-1 TRBD1 TGCAGCGCGGGGACAGCCCTCAGCGAGGAGACCCAGTACTTC CSAGTALSEETQYF
TRBJ2-3 many TRBV12-3/TRBV12-4 TRBD2 TGTGCCAGCACGAACCCCACTAGCGGGGATACGCAGTATTTT CASTNPTSGDTQYF
TRBJ1-2 many TRBV29-1 NA TGCAGCGTTGAAGGCTTGAACGGGAGGGGAGGCTACACCTTC CSVEGLNGRGGYTF
TRBJ1-1 NA TRBV6-5 NA TGTGCCAGCAGTTACACCGGACCAGAAGCTTTCTTT CASSYTGPEAFF
TRBJ2-5 many TRBV12-3/TRBV12-4 TRBD2 TGTGCCAGCAGGTCCGGGACTAAGGTTGGCGTGGGGACCCAGTACTTC CASRSGTKVGVGTQYF
TRBJ1-5 many TRBV24-1 NA TGTGCCACCAGTGACCCGACCAGGGAGGCCGATCAGCCCCAGCATTTT CATSDPTREADQPQHF
TRBJ2-2 many TRBV12-3/TRBV12-4 NA TGTGCCAGCAGAAGGGCCACCGAGACCACCGGGGAGCTGTTTTTT CASRRATETTGELFF
TRBJ2-5 many TRBV30 NA TGTGCCTGGAGTAGCCAAGAGACCCAGTACTTC CAWSSQETQYF
TRBJ2-6 many TRBV24-1 NA TGTGCCACCAGTCCCAGGACGTCAGGGGCCAACGTCCTGACTTTC CATSPRTSGANVLTF
TRBJ2-2 many TRBV7-8 TRBD2 TGTGCCAGCAGCTTGCTAGCGGGAGGCGCCGGGGAGCTGTTTTTT CASSLLAGGAGELFF
TRBJ2-5 many TRBV12-3/TRBV12-4 TRBD1 TGTGCCAGCAGTTTTGCCGGGACAGGGGGCCAAGAGACCCAGTACTTC CASSFAGTGGQETQYF
TRBJ1-5 many TRBV29-1 NA TGCAGATTGTGTGTGATTAATCAGCCCCAGCATTTT CRLCVINQPQHF
TRBJ2-7 NA TRBV6-1 TRBD1 TGTGCCAGCAGTGGGACAGGGGCCGAGCAGTACTTC CASSGTGAEQYF
TRBJ2-7 NA TRBV6-1 TRBD1 TGTGCCAGCAGCTGGGACAGGGTAAACAACGAGCAGTACTTC CASSWDRVNNEQYF
TRBJ1-2 many TRBV10-1 NA TGCGCCAGCAATGAGTCACACAGCTATGGCTACACCTTC CASNESHSYGYTF
TRBJ2-7 many TRBV6-5 NA TGTGCCAGCAGTTACTCAGCAGGGATAGTGTACGAGCAGTACTTC CASSYSAGIVYEQYF
TRBJ2-7 many TRBV20-1 NA TGCAGTGTTCGGGGCTCCACCTACGAGCAGTACTTC CSVRGSTYEQYF
TRBJ1-1 many TRBV9 NA TGTGCCAGCAGTGGGAAGGTTCACACTGAAGCTTTCTTT CASSGKVHTEAFF
TRBJ1-1 NA TRBV20-1 NA TGCAGTGCTAGAGATCCGAGAAGAGCTTTCTTT CSARDPRRAFF
TRBJ2-2 few TRBV5-1 NA TGCGCCAGCAGCTTGGTGGGTGGGCGACAGGCCACCGGGGAGCTGTTTTTT CASSLVGGRQATGELFF
TRBJ2-7 many TRBV19 TRBD2 TGTGCCAGTAGTATGACTAGCGGGAGGTACGAGCAGTACTTC CASSMTSGRYEQYF
TRBJ2-2 NA TRBV10-2 NA TGCGCCAGCAGGGACTATGGGGGGCGGCAGGATCGCACCGGGGAGCTGTTTTTT CASRDYGGRQDRTGELFF
TRBJ1-1 many TRBV10-3 NA TGTGCCATCAGTGAGGTAACAGGGAACACTGAAGCTTTCTTT CAISEVTGNTEAFF
TRBJ2-7 NA TRBV20-1 NA TGCAGTGCTAGAGAAGACAGGAGAAACGAGCAGTACTTC CSAREDRRNEQYF
TRBJ2-2 many TRBV6-4 NA TGTGCCAGCAGTGACGCGACCGGGACAAGACTTTCTAGGGAGCTGTTTTTT CASSDATGTRLSRELFF
TRBJ2-7 many TRBV2 TRBD1 TGTGCCAGCAGTGGGACGGGACAGGCCCTCCTAGGGCAGTACTTC CASSGTGQALLGQYF
TRBJ2-2 NA TRBV7-2 NA TGTGCCAGCCTAGGGGGAGCTATCACCGGGGAGCTGTTTTTT CASLGGAITGELFF
TRBJ2-7 many TRBV7-3 NA TGTGCCAGCAGCTTAACTCAAGGCTACGAGCAGTACTTC CASSLTQGYEQYF
TRBJ1-5 many TRBV6-1 NA TGTGCCAGCTCTATGAACGGAAGCAATCAGCCCCAGCATTTT CASSMNGSNQPQHF
TRBJ1-2 many TRBV19 TRBD1 TGTGCCAGTAGTGACCGGGACAGGGGGCTTGACTACTATGGCTACACCTTC CASSDRDRGLDYYGYTF
TRBJ2-7 many TRBV19 NA TGTGCCAGTAGTATAGCCACGTCGGTGAGCTCCTACGAGCAGTACTTC CASSIATSVSSYEQYF
TRBJ2-7 NA TRBV5-1 TRBD2 TGCGCCAGCAGCCCGCAGACTAGCGGGTTATACGAGCAGTACTTC CASSPQTSGLYEQYF
TRBJ1-1 once TRBV7-2 NA TGTGCCAGCAGCTTAATGACAGGTAGGACTGAAGCTTTCTTT CASSLMTGRTEAFF
TRBJ1-1 many TRBV29-1 NA TGCAGCGTTGGACACCATTTACAAGAGCTGGCTTTCTTT CSVGHHLQELAFF
TRBJ2-5 many TRBV20-1 TRBD1 TGCAGCATGAAGGACAGGGATAAAGAGACCCAGTACTTC CSMKDRDKETQYF
TRBJ2-2 many TRBV12-3/TRBV12-4 TRBD2 TGTGCCAGCAGTTTAGCTCTAGCGGGAGTTTCCGGGGAGCTGTTTTTT CASSLALAGVSGELFF
TRBJ1-2 few TRBV30 TRBD1 TGTGCCTGGAGTGGGACAGGCTTCGGCTACACCTTC CAWSGTGFGYTF